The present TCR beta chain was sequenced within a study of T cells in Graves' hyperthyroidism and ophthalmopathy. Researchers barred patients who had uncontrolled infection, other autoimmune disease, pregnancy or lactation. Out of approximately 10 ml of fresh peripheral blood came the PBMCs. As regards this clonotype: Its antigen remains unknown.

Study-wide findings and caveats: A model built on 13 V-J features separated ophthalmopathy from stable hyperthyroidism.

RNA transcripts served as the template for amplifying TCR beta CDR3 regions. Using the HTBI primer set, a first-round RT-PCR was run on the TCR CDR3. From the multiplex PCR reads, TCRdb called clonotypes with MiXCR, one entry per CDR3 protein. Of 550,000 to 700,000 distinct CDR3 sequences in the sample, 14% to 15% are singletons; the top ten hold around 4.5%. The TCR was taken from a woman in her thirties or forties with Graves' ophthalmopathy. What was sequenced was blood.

This CDR3 reads CASSLDPGGDEQYF. The DNA for the CDR3 is TGTGCCAGCAGCTTAGATCCAGGGGGGGACGAGCAGTACTTC. This chain connects TRBV11-2 to TRBJ2-7; D may be TRBD1 or TRBD2 (7 bases each). The length of the CDR3 is 14 residues. V lost 0 bases, J lost 5 bases, and 11 bases lay in between. Germline V gene data show CDR1 as SGHAT and CDR2 as FQNNGV. The entire variable domain, with the rest obtained from reference TRBV11-2 and TRBJ2-7, is as follows: EAGVAQSPRYKIIEKRQSVAFWCNPISGHATLYWYQQILGQGPKLLIQFQNNGVVDDSQLPKDRFSAERLKGVDSTLKIQPAKLEDSAVYLCASSLDPGGDEQYFGPGTRLTVT.